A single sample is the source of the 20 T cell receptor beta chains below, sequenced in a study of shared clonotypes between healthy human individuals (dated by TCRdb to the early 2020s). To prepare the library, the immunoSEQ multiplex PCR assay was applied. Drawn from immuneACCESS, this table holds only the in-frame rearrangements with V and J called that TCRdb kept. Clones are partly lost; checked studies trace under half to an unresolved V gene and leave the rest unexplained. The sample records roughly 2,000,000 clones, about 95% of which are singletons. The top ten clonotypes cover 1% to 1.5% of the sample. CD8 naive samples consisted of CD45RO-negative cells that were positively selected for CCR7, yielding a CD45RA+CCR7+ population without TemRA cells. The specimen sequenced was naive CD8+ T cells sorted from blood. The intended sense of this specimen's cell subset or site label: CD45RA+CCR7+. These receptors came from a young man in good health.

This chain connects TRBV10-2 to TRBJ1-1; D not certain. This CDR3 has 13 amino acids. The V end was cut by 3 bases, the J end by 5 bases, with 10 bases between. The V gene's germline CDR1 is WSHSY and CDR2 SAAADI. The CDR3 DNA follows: TGCGCCAGCAGTGAACGGGGATGGACTGAAGCTTTCTTT. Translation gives CASSERGWTEAFF.

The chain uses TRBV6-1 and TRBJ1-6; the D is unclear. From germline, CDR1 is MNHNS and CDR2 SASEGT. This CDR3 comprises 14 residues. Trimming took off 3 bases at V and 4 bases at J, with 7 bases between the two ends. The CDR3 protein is CASSDKIYNSPLHF. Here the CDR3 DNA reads TGTGCCAGCAGTGATAAGATTTATAATTCACCCCTCCACTTT.

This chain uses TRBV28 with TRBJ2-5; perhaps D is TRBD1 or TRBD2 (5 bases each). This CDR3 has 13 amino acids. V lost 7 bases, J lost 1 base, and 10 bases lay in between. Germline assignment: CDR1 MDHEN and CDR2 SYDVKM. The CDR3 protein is CASNLGTQETQYF. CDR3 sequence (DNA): TGTGCCAGCAACCTAGGGACCCAAGAGACCCAGTACTTC.

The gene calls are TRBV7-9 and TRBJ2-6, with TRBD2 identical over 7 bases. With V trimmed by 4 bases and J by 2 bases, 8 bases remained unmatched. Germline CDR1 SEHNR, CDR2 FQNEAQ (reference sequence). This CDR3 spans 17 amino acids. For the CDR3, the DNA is TGTGCCAGCAGCTCCATTTGGGCGGGGGCTGGGGCCAACGTCCTGACTTTC. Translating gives CASSSIWAGAGANVLTF.

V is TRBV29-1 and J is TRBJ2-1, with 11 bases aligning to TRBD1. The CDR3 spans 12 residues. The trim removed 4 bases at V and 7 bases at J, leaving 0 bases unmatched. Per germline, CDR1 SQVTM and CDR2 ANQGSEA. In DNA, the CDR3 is TGCAGCGTTGGGGACAGGGGGAATGAGCAGTTCTTC. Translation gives CSVGDRGNEQFF.

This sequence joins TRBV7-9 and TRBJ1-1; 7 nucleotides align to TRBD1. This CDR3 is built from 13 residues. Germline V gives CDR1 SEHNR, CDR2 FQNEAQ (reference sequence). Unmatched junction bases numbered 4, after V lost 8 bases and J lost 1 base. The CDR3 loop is CASGQVQNTEAFF. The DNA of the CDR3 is TGTGCCAGCGGACAGGTCCAGAACACTGAAGCTTTCTTT.

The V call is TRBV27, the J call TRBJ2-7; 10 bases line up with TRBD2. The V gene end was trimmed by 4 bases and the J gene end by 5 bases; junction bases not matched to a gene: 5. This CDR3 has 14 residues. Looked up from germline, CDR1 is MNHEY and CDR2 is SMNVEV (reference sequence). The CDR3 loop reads CASSSSGRVHEQYF. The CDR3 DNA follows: TGTGCCAGCAGTTCGAGCGGGAGGGTGCACGAGCAGTACTTC.

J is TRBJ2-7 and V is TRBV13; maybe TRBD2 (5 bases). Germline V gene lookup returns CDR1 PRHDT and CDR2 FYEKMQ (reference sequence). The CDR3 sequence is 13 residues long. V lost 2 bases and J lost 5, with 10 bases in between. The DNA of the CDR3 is TGTGCCAGCAGCTTATCGGGGTCCAACGAGCAGTACTTC. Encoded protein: CASSLSGSNEQYF.

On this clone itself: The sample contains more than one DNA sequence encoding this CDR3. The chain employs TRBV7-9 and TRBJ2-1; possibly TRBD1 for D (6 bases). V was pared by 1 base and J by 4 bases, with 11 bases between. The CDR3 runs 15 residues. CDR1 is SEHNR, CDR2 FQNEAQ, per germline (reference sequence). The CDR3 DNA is TGTGCCAGCAGCTTAGAACAGGGATCGTACAATGAGCAGTTCTTC. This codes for CASSLEQGSYNEQFF. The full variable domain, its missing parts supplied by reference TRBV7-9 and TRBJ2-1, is DTGVSQNPRHKITKRGQNVTFRCDPISEHNRLYWYRQTLGQGPEFLTYFQNEAQLEKSRLLSDRFSAERPKGSFSTLEIQRTEQGDSAMYLCASSLEQGSYNEQFFGPGTRLTVL.

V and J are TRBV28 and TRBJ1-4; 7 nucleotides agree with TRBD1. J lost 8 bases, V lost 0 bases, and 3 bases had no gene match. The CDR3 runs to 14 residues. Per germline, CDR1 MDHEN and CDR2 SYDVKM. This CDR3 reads CASSLWATGEKLFF. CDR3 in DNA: TGTGCCAGCAGTTTATGGGCGACAGGGGAAAAACTGTTTTTT.

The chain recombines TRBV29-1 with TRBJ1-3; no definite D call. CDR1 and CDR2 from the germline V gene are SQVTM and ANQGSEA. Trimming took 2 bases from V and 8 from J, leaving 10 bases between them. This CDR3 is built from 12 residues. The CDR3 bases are TGCAGCGTTGAATATGAGGGTCACACCATATATTTT. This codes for CSVEYEGHTIYF. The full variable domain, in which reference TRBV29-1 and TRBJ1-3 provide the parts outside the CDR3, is SAVISQKPSRDICQRGTSLTIQCQVDSQVTMMFWYRQQPGQSLTLIATANQGSEATYESGFVIDKFPISRPNLTFSTLTVSNMSPEDSSIYLCSVEYEGHTIYFGEGSWLTVV.

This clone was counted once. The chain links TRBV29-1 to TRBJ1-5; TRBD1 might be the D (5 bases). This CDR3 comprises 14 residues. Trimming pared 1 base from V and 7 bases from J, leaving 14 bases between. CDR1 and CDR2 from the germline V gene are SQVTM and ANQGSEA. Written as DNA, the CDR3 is TGCAGCGTTGAAGCCGACGGGGCAGGGCAGCCCCAGCATTTT. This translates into CSVEADGAGQPQHF. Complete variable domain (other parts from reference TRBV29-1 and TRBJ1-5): SAVISQKPSRDICQRGTSLTIQCQVDSQVTMMFWYRQQPGQSLTLIATANQGSEATYESGFVIDKFPISRPNLTFSTLTVSNMSPEDSSIYLCSVEADGAGQPQHFGDGTRLSIL.

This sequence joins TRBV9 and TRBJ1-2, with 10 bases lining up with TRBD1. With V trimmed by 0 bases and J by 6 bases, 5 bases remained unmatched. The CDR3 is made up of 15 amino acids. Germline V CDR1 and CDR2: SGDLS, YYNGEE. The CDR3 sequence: CASSVGVTGGDGYTF. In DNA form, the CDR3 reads TGTGCCAGCAGCGTAGGGGTGACAGGGGGCGATGGCTACACCTTC.

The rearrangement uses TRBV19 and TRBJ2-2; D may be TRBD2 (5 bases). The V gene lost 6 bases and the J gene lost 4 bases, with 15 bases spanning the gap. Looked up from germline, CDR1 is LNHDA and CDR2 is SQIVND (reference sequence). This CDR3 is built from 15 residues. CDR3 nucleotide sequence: TGTGCCAGTAGGATGGAGGTGAGAGGCACCGGGGAGCTGTTTTTT. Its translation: CASRMEVRGTGELFF. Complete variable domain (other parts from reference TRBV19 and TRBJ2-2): DGGITQSPKYLFRKEGQNVTLSCEQNLNHDAMYWYRQDPGQGLRLIYYSQIVNDFQKGDIAEGYSVSREKKESFPLTVTSAQKNPTAFYLCASRMEVRGTGELFFGEGSRLTVL.

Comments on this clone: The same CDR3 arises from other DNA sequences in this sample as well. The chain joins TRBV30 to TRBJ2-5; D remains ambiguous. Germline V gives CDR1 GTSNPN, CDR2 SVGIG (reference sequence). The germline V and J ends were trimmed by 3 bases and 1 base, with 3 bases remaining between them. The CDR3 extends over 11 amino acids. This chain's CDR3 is CAWSPQETQYF. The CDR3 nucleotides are TGTGCCTGGAGCCCCCAAGAGACCCAGTACTTC.

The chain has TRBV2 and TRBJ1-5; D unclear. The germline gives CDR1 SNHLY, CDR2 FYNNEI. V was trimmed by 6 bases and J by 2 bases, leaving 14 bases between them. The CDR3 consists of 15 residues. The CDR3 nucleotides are TGTGCCAGCAGGGATGGACCCGGGGGCAATCAGCCCCAGCATTTT. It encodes CASRDGPGGNQPQHF. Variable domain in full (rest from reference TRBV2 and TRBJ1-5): EPEVTQTPSHQVTQMGQEVILRCVPISNHLYFYWYRQILGQKVEFLVSFYNNEISEKSEIFDDQFSVERPDGSNFTLKIRSTKLEDSAMYFCASRDGPGGNQPQHFGDGTRLSIL.

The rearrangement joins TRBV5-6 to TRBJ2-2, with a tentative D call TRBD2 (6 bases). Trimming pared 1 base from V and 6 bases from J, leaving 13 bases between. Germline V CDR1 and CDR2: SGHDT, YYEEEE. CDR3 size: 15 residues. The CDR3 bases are TGTGCCAGCAGCTTGAGTCCGGGAGCGCCCGGGGAGCTGTTTTTT. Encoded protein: CASSLSPGAPGELFF.

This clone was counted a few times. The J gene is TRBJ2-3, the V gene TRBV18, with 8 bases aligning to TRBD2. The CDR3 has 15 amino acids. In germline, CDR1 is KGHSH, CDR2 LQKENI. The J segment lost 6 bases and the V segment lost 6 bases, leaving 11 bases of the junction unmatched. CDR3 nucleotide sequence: TGTGCCAGCTCGCTAACTAGCGGTTGGCAGGATACGCAGTATTTT. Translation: CASSLTSGWQDTQYF.

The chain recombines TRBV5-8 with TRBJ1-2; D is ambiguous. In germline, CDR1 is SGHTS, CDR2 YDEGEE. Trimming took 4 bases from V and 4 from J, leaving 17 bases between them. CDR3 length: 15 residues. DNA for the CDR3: TGTGCCAGCAGCATGGAGAGACAAGGCGGCTATGGCTACACCTTC. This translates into CASSMERQGGYGYTF. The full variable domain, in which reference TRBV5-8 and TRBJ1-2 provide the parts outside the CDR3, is EAGVTQSPTHLIKTRGQQATLRCSPISGHTSVYWYQQALGLGLQFLLWYDEGEERNRGNFPPRFSGRQFPNYSSELNVNALELEDSALYLCASSMERQGGYGYTFGSGTRLTVV.

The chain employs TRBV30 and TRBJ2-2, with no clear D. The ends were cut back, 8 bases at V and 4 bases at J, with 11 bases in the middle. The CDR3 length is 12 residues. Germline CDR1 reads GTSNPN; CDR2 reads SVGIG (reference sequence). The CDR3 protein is CASVLLTGELFF. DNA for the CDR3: TGTGCCAGTGTACTCCTCACCGGGGAGCTGTTTTTT.